Below, 23 T cell receptor beta chains from the same sample are listed, as sequenced in a study. In TCRdb, the 5' RACE reads were re-called with MiXCR into one record per CDR3 protein. Of under 65,000 distinct CDR3 sequences in the sample, less than 25% were seen once. Tregs were sorted as CD4+CD25+CD127-/low cells. The sequenced sample was tumor-infiltrating Tregs sorted from the breast tumor. These receptors were obtained from a female donor with breast cancer.

This clonotype was detected ten times or more. The chain couples TRBV12-3 or TRBV12-4 to TRBJ1-5; tentative D call: TRBD1 (5 bases). This CDR3 is 17 amino acids long. V gave up 4 bases and J gave up 0 bases, with 16 bases separating them. This chain's CDR3 is CASSYGLERGSNQPQHF. CDR3 nucleotide sequence: TGTGCCAGCAGTTACGGCCTCGAAAGGGGTAGCAATCAGCCCCAGCATTTT.

This chain links TRBV6-2 or TRBV6-3 with TRBJ2-7, with unresolved D. Looked up from germline, CDR1 is MNHEY and CDR2 is SVGEGT. The CDR3 is 16 amino acids. V was cut by 2 bases and J by 0 bases, with 14 bases left in between. CDR3 nucleotides: TGTGCCAGCAGTTACCCGTTACAGAAACGCTCCTACGAGCAGTACTTC. As protein: CASSYPLQKRSYEQYF.

This clonotype occurred many times. The chain carries TRBV5-1 and TRBJ1-2; no clear D gene. The germline V and J ends were trimmed by 1 base and 5 bases, with 6 bases remaining between them. CDR3 length: 12 amino acids. Germline CDR1 is SGHRS and CDR2 is YFSETQ. The CDR3 is CASSLKDYGYTF. The CDR3 DNA reads TGCGCCAGCAGCTTGAAGGATTATGGCTACACCTTC.

In nucleotides, the CDR3 is TGTGCCAGCAGCCCCCAGGGACGGAAAGCTTTCTTT. It translates to CASSPQGRKAFF. The chain recombines TRBV7-3 with TRBJ1-1; tentative D call: TRBD1 (5 bases). V lost 5 bases and J lost 9, with 13 bases in between. The germline gives CDR1 SGHTA, CDR2 FQGTGA. The CDR3 has 12 residues.

In its sample, this clonotype was seen many times. The CDR3 DNA is TGTGCCAGCAGCTCCCCACAGAAAACCTCTGAAGCTTTCTTT. It yields the protein CASSSPQKTSEAFF. The rearrangement uses TRBV7-2 and TRBJ1-1; D unresolved. The V gene's germline CDR1 is SGHTA and CDR2 FQGNSA. The CDR3 extends over 14 amino acids. Trimming took 4 bases from V and 6 from J, leaving 15 bases between them.

In this sample, this clonotype turned up many times. The chain carries TRBV4-3 and TRBJ1-3; no definite D call. The germline V gene has CDR1 LGHNA and CDR2 YSLEER. This CDR3 contains 16 residues. V shed 0 bases and J shed 2 bases, with 11 bases lying between them. The CDR3, as DNA: TGCGCCAGCAGCCAAGAAAAACAGAACCCTGGAAACACCATATATTTT. It codes for CASSQEKQNPGNTIYF.

This clonotype turned up a few times. The chain is built from TRBV20-1 and TRBJ2-5; TRBD2 aligns across 13 bases. The CDR3 covers 14 residues. The trim removed 5 bases at V and 5 bases at J, leaving 5 bases unmatched. Germline V CDR1 and CDR2: DFQATT, SNEGSKA (reference sequence). The DNA for the CDR3 is TGCAGTGCTCCCGGACTAGCGGGAGAGGAGACCCAGTACTTC. Amino acids: CSAPGLAGEETQYF.

In its sample, this clonotype ranks as medium-sized. V gene TRBV9 combines with J gene TRBJ2-3; TRBD1 agrees at 8 bases. Germline V CDR1 and CDR2: SGDLS, YYNGEE. The V segment lost 4 bases and the J segment 5 bases; nucleotides outside the gene matches: 6. The length of the CDR3 is 14 residues. The CDR3 loop reads CASSPGQGLDTQYF. CDR3 coding DNA: TGTGCCAGCAGCCCAGGACAGGGACTAGATACGCAGTATTTT.

This clonotype occurred many times. The genes are TRBV6-5 and TRBJ1-2; no definite D call. The V end was cut by 0 bases, the J end by 3 bases, with 8 bases between. Germline lookup yields CDR1 MNHEY and CDR2 SVGAGI. The CDR3 has 14 residues. The CDR3 is CASSYSAGDYGYTF. As DNA, the CDR3 is TGTGCCAGCAGTTACTCGGCCGGGGACTATGGCTACACCTTC.

As to this clonotype: This may come from a read error, since a much larger clone is one base off. The CDR3 is CAGSLEVTSSTDTQYF. The CDR3, as DNA: TGCGCCGGCAGCTTGGAGGTTACTAGCAGCACAGATACGCAGTATTTT. This sequence joins TRBV5-1 and TRBJ2-3, with D maybe TRBD2 (6 bases). There are 16 residues in the CDR3. Per germline, CDR1 SGHRS and CDR2 YFSETQ.

This clonotype has more than one count but fewer than ten. The CDR3 loop reads CASSPGVSRTPTDTQYF. CDR3 DNA: TGTGCCAGCAGCCCGGGAGTTAGCAGAACCCCCACAGATACGCAGTATTTT. The chain links TRBV5-6 to TRBJ2-3; a possible D gene is TRBD2 (6 bases). CDR1 is SGHDT, CDR2 YYEEEE, per germline. The V end was cut by 4 bases, the J end by 2 bases, with 20 bases between. The CDR3 has 17 residues.

The rearrangement joins TRBV29-1 to TRBJ1-4; TRBD1 might be the D (6 bases). CDR3 length: 14 amino acids. Germline V gene data show CDR1 as SQVTM and CDR2 as ANQGSEA. The germline V and J ends were trimmed by 3 bases and 2 bases, with 10 bases remaining between them. CDR3 loop: CSVEGTGTNEKLFF. CDR3 DNA sequence: TGCAGCGTTGAGGGTACAGGGACTAATGAAAAACTGTTTTTT.

This clonotype was counted at least ten times. J is TRBJ1-6 and V is TRBV20-1; D uncertain. Between the trimmed V and J ends, which lost 3 bases and 7 bases, there was a span of 10 bases. Germline assignment: CDR1 DFQATT and CDR2 SNEGSKA (reference sequence). The CDR3 contains 13 residues. CDR3 sequence (DNA): TGCAGTGCTAGGGCGCGGTTGAATTCACCCCTCCACTTT. This translates into CSARARLNSPLHF.

V gene TRBV28 combines with J gene TRBJ2-7; no firm D call. V gave up 3 bases and J gave up 4 bases, with 7 bases separating them. This CDR3 spans 12 amino acids. Germline V gene data show CDR1 as MDHEN and CDR2 as SYDVKM. Here the CDR3 reads CASSFVEYEQYF. The CDR3 region has the DNA TGTGCCAGCAGTTTTGTAGAATACGAGCAGTACTTC.

This clonotype has just a few counts. This chain connects TRBV20-1 to TRBJ2-7, with a tentative D call TRBD2 (6 bases). Germline loops: CDR1 DFQATT, CDR2 SNEGSKA (reference sequence). Trimming took off 0 bases at V and 4 bases at J, with 16 bases between the two ends. The length of the CDR3 is 15 residues. The CDR3 nucleotides are TGCAGTGCTAGAGATGTGACGGGAGCCGGTTACGAGCAGTACTTC. It codes for CSARDVTGAGYEQYF.

Written as DNA, the CDR3 is TGTGCCAGCAGCTTAGAACAGGGCTGGGCTAGCGAGTTCACAGATACGCAGTATTTT. Protein product: CASSLEQGWASEFTDTQYF. The chain is built from TRBV7-9 and TRBJ2-3, with D perhaps matching TRBD1 or TRBD2 (6 bases each). This CDR3 comprises 19 residues. CDR1 SEHNR and CDR2 FQNEAQ come from the germline V gene (reference sequence). V lost 1 base to trimming and J lost 2 bases, with 22 bases between them.

Note on this clonotype: A much more abundant neighbour one base away suggests this may be a read error. The chain joins TRBV20-1 to TRBJ2-6, with a weak D call TRBD1 (6 bases). Trimming cost V 4 bases and J 4 bases, with 17 bases left between them. Germline CDR1 reads DFQATT; CDR2 reads SNEGSKA (reference sequence). CDR3 length equals 16 residues. CDR3 protein: CSAKPAGAMGANVLTF. CDR3 coding DNA: TGCAGTGCTAAACCCGCAGGGGCGATGGGGGCCAACGTCCTGACTTTC.

The chain couples TRBV11-3 to TRBJ2-5; 8 bases are shared with TRBD2. Germline CDR1 reads SGHNT; CDR2 reads YENEEA. Trimming removed 5 bases from V and 4 bases from J; junction bases left unmatched: 9. The CDR3 covers 15 residues. CDR3 nucleotides: TGTGCCAGCAGCCCTCGGGAAGCGGGGGCAGAGACCCAGTACTTC. It specifies CASSPREAGAETQYF. Combining the CDR3 with reference TRBV11-3 and TRBJ2-5 gives the whole variable domain EAGVVQSPRYKIIEKKQPVAFWCNPISGHNTLYWYLQNLGQGPELLIRYENEEAVDDSQLPKDRFSAERLKGVDSTLKIQPAELGDSAVYLCASSPREAGAETQYFGPGTRLLVL.

With regard to this clonotype: A read error may produce the germline difference seen at one junction end. The chain recombines TRBV4-1 with TRBJ1-2; TRBD1 matches 12 bases. The CDR3 loop spans 14 amino acids. The germline gives CDR1 MGHRA, CDR2 YSYEKL. CDR3 loop: CASSPGQGAIGYAF. CDR3 coding DNA: TGCGCCAGCAGCCCGGGACAGGGGGCGATTGGCTACGCCTTC.

The gene calls are TRBV10-3 and TRBJ2-7; D is tentatively TRBD1 or TRBD2 (6 bases each). This CDR3 is built from 14 residues. Trimming removed 6 bases from V and 5 bases from J, with 17 bases in between. Germline loops: CDR1 ENHRY, CDR2 SYGVKD. The CDR3: CAIRKNGGQDEQYF. The CDR3 DNA reads TGTGCCATCAGAAAGAATGGGGGGCAAGACGAGCAGTACTTC.

Worth noting for this clonotype: A clone one base away is much larger, so this may be a read error. The chain carries TRBV15 and TRBJ1-1; D unresolved. This CDR3 contains 15 residues. Germline loops: CDR1 LNHNV, CDR2 YYDKDF (reference sequence). The DNA for the CDR3 is TGTGCCACCAGCAGAGATGACTTCCCGAACACTGAAGTTTTCTTT. Translating it yields CATSRDDFPNTEVFF.

The gene calls are TRBV28 and TRBJ2-4, with 11 bases matching TRBD2. There are 15 residues in the CDR3. CDR1 MDHEN and CDR2 SYDVKM come from the germline V gene. V lost 5 bases, J lost 12 bases, and 12 bases stayed unmatched. DNA for the CDR3: TGTGCCAGCAGTCGAAGACTAGCGGGAAGACTTCGTCAGTACTTC. This gives the protein CASSRRLAGRLRQYF.

The chain links TRBV12-3 or TRBV12-4 to TRBJ2-7; TRBD1 agrees at 9 bases. The CDR3 consists of 15 residues. V lost 6 bases and J lost 3; bases outside the gene matches: 9. This chain's CDR3 is CASSPLRTGDYEQYF. CDR3 nucleotide sequence: TGTGCCAGCAGCCCCCTCCGGACAGGGGACTACGAGCAGTACTTC.